One sample yielded the 2 T cell receptor beta chains listed below, sequenced in a study of blood T cell repertoires in COVID-19. Clones were read by immunoSEQ multiplex PCR, and TCRdb kept only the in-frame ones, dropping some. The sample has roughly 330,000 clones, about 89% seen once. The sequencing sample was made of peripheral blood. Every receptor here comes from a man in his late teens or twenties who had recovered from COVID-19.

The chain is built from TRBV12-3 or TRBV12-4 and TRBJ2-4, with D perhaps matching TRBD1 (6 bases). CDR3 length equals 13 residues. Trimming removed 4 bases at V and 5 bases at J, with 9 bases between. The CDR3 DNA sequence: TGTGCCAGCAGTTCATGGACAGAAAACATTCAGTACTTC. This gives the protein CASSSWTENIQYF.

The chain combines TRBV25-1 with TRBJ2-2, with D unclear. This CDR3 is built from 13 residues. Germline V gives CDR1 MGHDK, CDR2 SYGVNS. Deletions cut 4 bases from V and 1 base from J, with 4 bases between. Here the CDR3 DNA reads TGTGCCAGCAGTGGACAGAACACCGGGGAGCTGTTTTTT. Translation gives CASSGQNTGELFF.